This T cell receptor (beta chain) originates from a study of OX40 agonist ivuxolimab in advanced cancers. Study summary: Ivuxolimab, an antibody acting as an agonist of OX40 (CD134), was used to treat patients.

Germline V lookup: CDR1 MDHEN, CDR2 SYDVKM. J gave up 10 bases and V 3 bases, and 5 bases lay outside the gene matches. This CDR3 comprises 13 residues. The assay was immunoSEQ multiplex PCR, and TCRdb's table has in-frame clones only and misses some. This sample yields roughly 76,000 clones, of which 85% to 95% are seen a single time; over 4.5% belongs to the top ten. The chain joins TRBV28 to TRBJ1-1, with 10 bases identical to TRBD1. The sequence was collected from an adult with an advanced solid tumor such as melanoma, head and neck, liver or kidney cancer. The sequences come from CD4+ or CD8+ T cells sorted from blood, collected in a trial of the OX40 agonist ivuxolimab. For the CDR3, the DNA is TGTGCCAGCAGTTTCGACAGGGGGCCGGTAGCTTTCTTT. Translating it yields CASSFDRGPVAFF.